The 16 T cell receptor beta chains reported below all come from one sample, sequenced in a study of cytomegalovirus exposure and HLA in healthy donors. Use of 60 Vbeta and 13 Jbeta primers characterized the PCR. Sequencing was performed with immunoSEQ multiplex PCR; in TCRdb, only in-frame clones are kept and a portion is missing. The sample yields 220,000 or so clones, 80% to 85% seen once. What was sequenced was PBMCs. All receptors derive from a woman aged 40 to 49 in good health and CMV-seronegative.

The chain employs TRBV7-2 and TRBJ1-5, with a weak D call TRBD1 (6 bases). V shed 2 bases and J shed 3 bases, with 17 bases lying between them. The germline CDR1 and CDR2 sequences are SGHTA and FQGNSA. CDR3 length: 17 residues. Written as DNA, the CDR3 is TGTGCCAGCAGCTTAAAGGTATCCACAGGGATCAATCAGCCCCAGCATTTT. Residues: CASSLKVSTGINQPQHF.

This clone appeared a single time. DNA for the CDR3: TGCAGCGTGAGAATACAGGGGGCTAAGGGAAACACCATATATTTT. Protein product: CSVRIQGAKGNTIYF. This sequence joins TRBV29-1 and TRBJ1-3; 9 nucleotides line up with TRBD1. Germline loops: CDR1 SQVTM, CDR2 ANQGSEA. CDR3 length equals 15 residues. V lost 6 bases, J lost 4 bases, and 10 bases stayed unmatched.

The V and J genes are TRBV6-1 and TRBJ1-1, with 8 positions matching TRBD1. Trimming took 4 bases from V and 8 from J; bases not matched to a gene: 9. Germline V lookup: CDR1 MNHNS, CDR2 SASEGT. This CDR3 has 14 amino acids. CDR3 protein: CASSVSQGAREAFF. Written as DNA, the CDR3 is TGTGCCAGCAGTGTATCGCAGGGGGCCAGAGAAGCTTTCTTT.

This clone was observed a few times. V and J are TRBV19 and TRBJ1-1; 10 nucleotides match TRBD1. The germline V gene has CDR1 LNHDA and CDR2 SQIVND (reference sequence). The CDR3 extends over 14 amino acids. V shed 4 bases, J shed 5 bases, and the junction held 4 bases outside the gene matches. The CDR3 region is CASSTGQGTTEAFF. The CDR3 coding sequence is TGTGCCAGTAGTACGGGACAGGGGACGACTGAAGCTTTCTTT. Based on the CDR3 plus reference TRBV19 and TRBJ1-1, the full variable domain is DGGITQSPKYLFRKEGQNVTLSCEQNLNHDAMYWYRQDPGQGLRLIYYSQIVNDFQKGDIAEGYSVSREKKESFPLTVTSAQKNPTAFYLCASSTGQGTTEAFFGQGTRLTVV.

This clone occurred a few times. V gene TRBV23-1 combines with J gene TRBJ2-7; 9 bases agree with TRBD1. TRBV23-1 is annotated as an ORF whose role is uncertain. Trimming at V came to 0 bases and at J to 5 bases, leaving 5 bases not matched to a gene. This CDR3 contains 15 residues. CDR3 nucleotide sequence: TGCGCCAGCAGTCAATCGGGGACAGGGCCCCACGAGCAGTACTTC. Its translation is CASSQSGTGPHEQYF.

The rearrangement joins TRBV9 to TRBJ2-7; tentative D call: TRBD1 (6 bases). Per the germline V gene, CDR1 is SGDLS and CDR2 is YYNGEE. The V gene lost 5 bases and the J gene lost 5 bases, with 20 bases spanning the gap. CDR3 length: 15 residues. The CDR3 here is CASSRSAPGVDEQYF. In nucleotides, the CDR3 is TGTGCCAGCAGTCGCTCTGCCCCAGGGGTTGACGAGCAGTACTTC. Combining the CDR3 with reference TRBV9 and TRBJ2-7 gives the whole variable domain DSGVTQTPKHLITATGQRVTLRCSPRSGDLSVYWYQQSLDQGLQFLIQYYNGEERAKGNILERFSAQQFPDLHSELNLSSLELGDSALYFCASSRSAPGVDEQYFGPGTRLTVT.

This clone was seen more than once but under ten times. The chain joins TRBV19 to TRBJ2-7; 8 positions agree with TRBD1. Trimming cost V 4 bases and J 6 bases; bases outside gene matches: 5. Germline CDR1 reads LNHDA; CDR2 reads SQIVND (reference sequence). The CDR3 length is 13 residues. CDR3 DNA sequence: TGTGCCAGTAGTACGGACAGGGAAGGCGAGCAGTACTTC. This translates into CASSTDREGEQYF.

This clone came up once. V and J are TRBV7-3 and TRBJ2-7; the D gene is possibly TRBD2 (5 bases). The ends were cut back, 1 base at V and 5 bases at J, with 9 bases in the middle. The CDR3 is 13 residues long. Per the germline V gene, CDR1 is SGHTA and CDR2 is FQGTGA. The CDR3 DNA follows: TGTGCCAGCAGCTTAAGCGGGCACGACGAGCAGTACTTC. This translates into CASSLSGHDEQYF.

The V gene is TRBV6-1, the J gene TRBJ2-3; 10 positions match TRBD1. With 4 bases clipped from V and 0 bases from J, the junction kept 4 bases outside the gene matches. In germline, CDR1 is MNHNS, CDR2 SASEGT. The CDR3 has 16 residues. CDR3 nucleotide sequence: TGTGCCAGCAGTGGACAGGGGGCGCTCAGCACAGATACGCAGTATTTT. Translating gives CASSGQGALSTDTQYF.

The gene calls are TRBV30 and TRBJ1-6, with TRBD1 as a possible D gene (6 bases). This CDR3 is 15 amino acids long. CDR1 and CDR2 from the germline V gene are GTSNPN and SVGIG (reference sequence). Trimming removed 2 bases from V and 4 bases from J, with 12 bases in between. The CDR3 loop reads CAWSPGHLYNSPLHF. The CDR3 nucleotides are TGTGCCTGGAGTCCGGGACACTTATATAATTCACCCCTCCACTTT.

This clone was seen a handful of times. V and J are TRBV6-1 and TRBJ2-5; 9 bases are shared with TRBD1. The CDR3 length is 14 residues. V trimming: 8 bases; J trimming: 5 bases; junction bases outside the gene matches: 9. Per the germline V gene, CDR1 is MNHNS and CDR2 is SASEGT. CDR3 protein: CASFRTGEGETQYF. The CDR3 DNA sequence: TGTGCCAGCTTTCGGACAGGGGAGGGGGAGACCCAGTACTTC.

The chain uses TRBV6-5 and TRBJ1-5, with TRBD1 identical over 8 bases. From germline, CDR1 is MNHEY and CDR2 SVGAGI. J lost 3 bases, V lost 6 bases, and 4 bases had no gene match. This CDR3 comprises 14 residues. The CDR3: CASSWDRYNQPQHF. The CDR3 DNA reads TGTGCCAGCAGCTGGGACAGGTACAATCAGCCCCAGCATTTT.

The chain recombines TRBV7-6 with TRBJ2-5; D remains unclear. CDR3 length equals 14 residues. Germline CDR1 is SGHVS and CDR2 is FNYEAQ. V lost 1 base and J 2 bases, leaving 8 bases between the germline ends. The CDR3 DNA sequence: TGTGCCAGCAGCTTAGGACAAACACAAGAGACCCAGTACTTC. Its translation is CASSLGQTQETQYF. The variable domain in full, with the rest retrieved from reference TRBV7-6 and TRBJ2-5, is GAGVSQSPRYKVTKRGQDVALRCDPISGHVSLYWYRQALGQGPEFLTYFNYEAQQDKSGLPNDRFSAERPEGSISTLTIQRTEQRDSAMYRCASSLGQTQETQYFGPGTRLLVL.

This clone was observed a handful of times. This rearrangement joins TRBV15 to TRBJ2-7; TRBD1 aligns across 10 bases. CDR3 length: 14 residues. Germline values: CDR1 LNHNV, CDR2 YYDKDF (reference sequence). J was trimmed by 4 bases and V by 5 bases; bases with no gene match: 5. The CDR3 here is CATSGGTGAYEQYF. CDR3 in DNA: TGTGCCACCAGCGGCGGGACAGGGGCGTACGAGCAGTACTTC.

This rearrangement joins TRBV2 to TRBJ2-2; tentative D call: TRBD1 (6 bases). Germline V gene lookup returns CDR1 SNHLY and CDR2 FYNNEI. The CDR3 totals 14 residues. Trimming stripped 6 bases from V and 3 bases from J, with 11 bases between. CDR3 nucleotides: TGTGCCAGCAGGATAGGGGGAGACACCGGGGAGCTGTTTTTT. Its translation: CASRIGGDTGELFF.

This clone was counted a few times. This chain joins TRBV25-1 and TRBJ2-7; 10 nucleotides align to TRBD2. Germline V CDR1 and CDR2: MGHDK, SYGVNS. V trimming: 4 bases; J trimming: 5 bases; junction bases outside the gene matches: 5. The length of the CDR3 is 14 residues. Here the CDR3 DNA reads TGTGCCAGCAGTGGGCTAGCGGGAGTGGACGAGCAGTACTTC. Translated: CASSGLAGVDEQYF.